The 14 T cell receptor beta chains below all came from one sample that was sequenced in a study of T-cell memory formation after mild COVID-19. TCRdb reprocessed the 5' RACE reads with MiXCR, giving one entry per CDR3 protein. The table lists around 310,000 distinct CDR3 sequences, more than 20% of them singletons. Sequencing used PBMCs or a T cell subset sorted from them (not recorded which). All receptors derive from a man in his late teens or twenties who had mild COVID-19 (a few samples of this study predate the infection). Cell type and time point are not known.

This clonotype was observed many times. V gene TRBV12-3 or TRBV12-4 combines with J gene TRBJ1-2; D ambiguous. CDR3 length: 13 amino acids. Trimming removed 6 bases from V and 2 bases from J, with 10 bases in between. DNA for the CDR3: TGTGCCAGCAGCCACGAACCAAACTATGGCTACACCTTC. Protein product: CASSHEPNYGYTF.

This clonotype was seen only a few times. The chain joins TRBV23-1 to TRBJ2-5, with D possibly TRBD2 on 5 matching bases. TRBV23-1 carries the ORF label, with uncertain function. This CDR3 is 14 amino acids long. Between the trimmed V and J ends, which lost 2 bases and 5 bases, there was a span of 12 bases. The CDR3 nucleotides read TGCGCCAGCAGTCAACGGGGAGTCGGGGAGACCCAGTACTTC. This sequence encodes CASSQRGVGETQYF.

This clonotype was seen more than once but under ten times. The chain recombines TRBV7-9 with TRBJ2-5; tentative D call: TRBD2 (5 bases). The CDR3 contains 11 residues. Germline-derived CDR1 and CDR2 are SEHNR and FQNEAQ (reference sequence). The V and J ends lost 0 bases and 9 bases respectively, with 5 bases between them. The CDR3 DNA reads TGTGCCAGCAGCTTAGCCGGGGCCCAGTACTTC. Translation gives CASSLAGAQYF.

This clonotype was counted at least ten times. The chain joins TRBV18 to TRBJ1-4; no clear D. V was trimmed by 2 bases and J by 0 bases, leaving 4 bases between them. CDR1 and CDR2 (germline): KGHSH, LQKENI. This CDR3 spans 14 amino acids. CDR3 protein: CASSPVATNEKLFF. The CDR3 region has the DNA TGTGCCAGCTCACCAGTTGCAACTAATGAAAAACTGTTTTTT.

Only a few counts were recorded for this clonotype. The chain combines TRBV29-1 with TRBJ2-3; possibly TRBD2 for D (6 bases). Trimming left V 1 base short and J 0 bases short, with 11 bases between. The CDR3 sequence is 15 residues long. The germline V gene encodes CDR1 SQVTM and CDR2 ANQGSEA. The chain's CDR3 is CSVEGEEASTDTQYF. DNA of the CDR3: TGCAGCGTTGAAGGGGAGGAGGCGAGCACAGATACGCAGTATTTT.

This clonotype was seen a handful of times. This chain uses TRBV7-9 with TRBJ2-3; no reliable D call. The germline V gene has CDR1 SEHNR and CDR2 FQNEAQ (reference sequence). The V end lost 0 bases, the J end lost 5 bases, and 9 bases lay between the germline ends. The CDR3 totals 14 residues. The CDR3 here is CASSLASRGDTQYF. The DNA of the CDR3 is TGTGCCAGCAGCTTAGCTAGCCGCGGAGATACGCAGTATTTT.

The V gene is TRBV18, the J gene TRBJ2-1; TRBD2 agrees at 16 bases. Germline V gene data show CDR1 as KGHSH and CDR2 as LQKENI. This CDR3 has 16 residues. Germline trimming cut 5 bases from V and 9 bases from J; bases unmatched to any gene: 7. This CDR3 is CASSSGTSGGAGEQFF. The CDR3 DNA reads TGTGCCAGCTCATCCGGGACTAGCGGGGGGGCCGGTGAGCAGTTCTTC.

This clonotype was seen only a few times. The gene calls are TRBV20-1 and TRBJ1-2; TRBD1 might be the D (6 bases). V lost 3 bases to trimming and J lost 4 bases, with 9 bases between them. The CDR3 consists of 12 residues. Germline V gives CDR1 DFQATT, CDR2 SNEGSKA (reference sequence). In nucleotides, the CDR3 is TGCAGTGCTAGCCCAGGGGCCTATGGCTACACCTTC. Its protein product is CSASPGAYGYTF.

This clonotype was counted only a few times. V usage is TRBV7-2 and J usage is TRBJ1-1, with a weak D call TRBD1 (5 bases). V shed 2 bases and J shed 6 bases, with 13 bases lying between them. Germline CDR1 and CDR2: SGHTA and FQGNSA. CDR3 size: 14 residues. The CDR3 nucleotides read TGTGCCAGCAGCTTACAGGGAGTCACTTCTGAAGCTTTCTTT. Translating gives CASSLQGVTSEAFF.

This sequence joins TRBV12-3 or TRBV12-4 and TRBJ1-3; D is possibly TRBD1 (5 bases). V lost 5 bases and J lost 9, with 11 bases in between. The CDR3 totals 12 residues. CDR3 amino acids: CASSAGGGTIYF. CDR3 DNA sequence: TGTGCCAGCAGTGCCGGGGGGGGCACCATATATTTT.

This rearrangement joins TRBV15 to TRBJ2-2; no reliable D call. From germline, CDR1 is LNHNV and CDR2 YYDKDF (reference sequence). With 1 base removed from V and 7 bases from J, the gap between germline ends came to 7 bases. The CDR3 spans 13 residues. CDR3 in DNA: TGTGCCACCAGCAGAGCTATGTACGGGGAGCTGTTTTTT. Translated, it gives CATSRAMYGELFF.

This clonotype was picked up many times. The rearrangement joins TRBV7-6 to TRBJ1-3, with D possibly matching TRBD1 (6 bases). Per the germline V gene, CDR1 is SGHVS and CDR2 is FNYEAQ. The CDR3 extends over 14 amino acids. V was shortened by 5 bases and J by 4 bases, with 12 bases between the two germline ends. In DNA form, the CDR3 reads TGTGCCAGCAGCCTCAGGGGTTCCGGAAACACCATATATTTT. Its translation: CASSLRGSGNTIYF.

The sample holds one count of this clonotype. The chain is built from TRBV5-1 and TRBJ2-5, with 8 bases identical to TRBD1. The length of the CDR3 is 15 residues. Germline V CDR1 and CDR2: SGHRS, YFSETQ. J lost 1 base, V lost 1 base, and 3 bases had no gene match. The DNA for the CDR3 is TGCGCCAGCAGCTTGTTAACAGGGGGCCAAGAGACCCAGTACTTC. Amino acids: CASSLLTGGQETQYF. The complete variable domain, with remaining parts taken from reference TRBV5-1 and TRBJ2-5, reads KAGVTQTPRYLIKTRGQQVTLSCSPISGHRSVSWYQQTPGQGLQFLFEYFSETQRNKGNFPGRFSGRQFSNSRSEMNVSTLELGDSALYLCASSLLTGGQETQYFGPGTRLLVL.

This clonotype turned up a few times. This chain uses TRBV6-5 with TRBJ1-6; D may be TRBD1 (5 bases). CDR1 is MNHEY, CDR2 SVGAGI, per germline. Trimming cost V 2 bases and J 15 bases, with 14 bases left between them. The CDR3 has 13 residues. CDR3 DNA: TGTGCCAGCAGTTACGAGGAACCAGGGCTCCTCCACTTT. Protein: CASSYEEPGLLHF.